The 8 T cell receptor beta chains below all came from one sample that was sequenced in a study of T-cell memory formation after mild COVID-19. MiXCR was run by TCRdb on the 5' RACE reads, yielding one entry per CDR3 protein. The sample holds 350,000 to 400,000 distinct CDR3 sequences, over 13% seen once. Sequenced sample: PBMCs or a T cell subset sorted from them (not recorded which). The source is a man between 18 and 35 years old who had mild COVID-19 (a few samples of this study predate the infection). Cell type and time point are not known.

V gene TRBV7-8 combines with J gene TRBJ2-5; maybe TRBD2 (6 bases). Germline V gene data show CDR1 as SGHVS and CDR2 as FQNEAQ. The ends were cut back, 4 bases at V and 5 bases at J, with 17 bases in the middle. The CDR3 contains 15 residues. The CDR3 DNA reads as TGTGCCAGCAGCTCGGTCAGGTTCCGGGGGGAGACCCAGTACTTC. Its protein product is CASSSVRFRGETQYF.

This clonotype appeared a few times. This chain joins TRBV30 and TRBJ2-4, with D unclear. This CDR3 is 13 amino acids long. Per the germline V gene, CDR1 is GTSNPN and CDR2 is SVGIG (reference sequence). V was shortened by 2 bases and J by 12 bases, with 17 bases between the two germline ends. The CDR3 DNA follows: TGTGCCTGGAGTACTCACCACCCCGGGCCTCAGTACTTC. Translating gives CAWSTHHPGPQYF.

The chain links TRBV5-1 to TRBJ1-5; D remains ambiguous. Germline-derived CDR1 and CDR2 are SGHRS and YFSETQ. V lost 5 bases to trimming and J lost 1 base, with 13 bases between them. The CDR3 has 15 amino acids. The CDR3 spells CASSFGPTSNQPQHF. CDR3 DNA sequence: TGCGCCAGCAGTTTCGGGCCGACAAGCAATCAGCCCCAGCATTTT.

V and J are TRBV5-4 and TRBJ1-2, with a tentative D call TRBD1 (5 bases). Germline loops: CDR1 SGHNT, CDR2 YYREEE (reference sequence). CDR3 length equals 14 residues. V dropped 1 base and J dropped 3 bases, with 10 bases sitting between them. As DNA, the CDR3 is TGTGCCAGCAGCTTGAAGGGGCGAGACTATGGCTACACCTTC. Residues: CASSLKGRDYGYTF. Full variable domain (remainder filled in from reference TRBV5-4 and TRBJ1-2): ETGVTQSPTHLIKTRGQQVTLRCSSQSGHNTVSWYQQALGQGPQFIFQYYREEENGRGNFPPRFSGLQFPNYSSELNVNALELDDSALYLCASSLKGRDYGYTFGSGTRLTVV.

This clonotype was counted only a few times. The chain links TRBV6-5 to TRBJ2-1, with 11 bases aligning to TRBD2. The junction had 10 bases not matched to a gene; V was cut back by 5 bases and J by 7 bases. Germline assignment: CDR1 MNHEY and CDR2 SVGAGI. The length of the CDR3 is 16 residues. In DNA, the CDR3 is TGTGCCAGCAGTACCTTAGCGGGGGGGCCGGGAAATGAGCAGTTCTTC. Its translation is CASSTLAGGPGNEQFF.

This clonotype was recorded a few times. The CDR3 loop reads CASSLGVVTGELFF. CDR3 nucleotides: TGTGCCAGCAGTTTGGGTGTTGTCACCGGGGAGCTGTTTTTT. The rearrangement uses TRBV12-3 or TRBV12-4 and TRBJ2-2; D unresolved. The V gene lost 3 bases and the J gene lost 4 bases, with 9 bases spanning the gap. The CDR3 spans 14 residues.

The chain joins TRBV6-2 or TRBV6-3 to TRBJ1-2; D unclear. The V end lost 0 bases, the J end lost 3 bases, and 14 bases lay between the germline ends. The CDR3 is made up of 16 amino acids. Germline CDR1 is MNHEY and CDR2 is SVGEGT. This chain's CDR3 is CASSYSRTSRDYGYTF. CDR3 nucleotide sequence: TGTGCCAGCAGTTACTCTAGGACGTCAAGGGACTATGGCTACACCTTC.

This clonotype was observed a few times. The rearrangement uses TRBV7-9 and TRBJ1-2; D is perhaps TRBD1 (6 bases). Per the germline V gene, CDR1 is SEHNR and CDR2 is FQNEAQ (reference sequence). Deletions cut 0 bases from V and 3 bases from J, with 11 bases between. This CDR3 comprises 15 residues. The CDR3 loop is CASSLAKDSDYGYTF. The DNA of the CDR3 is TGTGCCAGCAGCTTAGCGAAGGACAGTGACTATGGCTACACCTTC.